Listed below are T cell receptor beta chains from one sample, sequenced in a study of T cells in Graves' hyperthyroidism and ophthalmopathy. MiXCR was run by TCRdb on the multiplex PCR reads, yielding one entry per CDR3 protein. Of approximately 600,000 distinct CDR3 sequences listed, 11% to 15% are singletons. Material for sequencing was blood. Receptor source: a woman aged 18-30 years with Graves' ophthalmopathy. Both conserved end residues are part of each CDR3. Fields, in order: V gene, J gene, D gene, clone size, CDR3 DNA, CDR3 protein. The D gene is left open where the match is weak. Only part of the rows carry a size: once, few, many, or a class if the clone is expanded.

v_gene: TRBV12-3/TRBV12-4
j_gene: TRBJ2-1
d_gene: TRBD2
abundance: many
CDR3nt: TGTGCCAGCAGCCTTGCCCAGGGACTAACCCTGAGGGGCTCCTACAATGAGCAGTTCTTC
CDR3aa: CASSLAQGLTLRGSYNEQFF

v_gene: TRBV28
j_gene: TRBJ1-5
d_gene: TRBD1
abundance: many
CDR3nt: TGTGCCTGGGGGAGAGGACAGGACTATCAGCCCCAGCATTTT
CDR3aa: CAWGRGQDYQPQHF

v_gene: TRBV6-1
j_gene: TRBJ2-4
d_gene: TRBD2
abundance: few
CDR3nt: TGTGCCAGCAGACACCTACTAGCGGGAGGGCCTAAGAATGGACCGCCTATAGCCAAAAACATTCAGTACTTC
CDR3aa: CASRHLLAGGPKNGPPIAKNIQYF

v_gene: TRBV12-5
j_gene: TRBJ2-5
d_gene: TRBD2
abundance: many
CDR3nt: TGTGCTAGTGGTTTGGGACTAGCGGTACAAGAGACCCAGTACTTC
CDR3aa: CASGLGLAVQETQYF

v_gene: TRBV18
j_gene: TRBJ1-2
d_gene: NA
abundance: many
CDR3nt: TGTGCCAGCTCACCAAGGCAGCGGACTAACTATGGCTACACCTTC
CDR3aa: CASSPRQRTNYGYTF

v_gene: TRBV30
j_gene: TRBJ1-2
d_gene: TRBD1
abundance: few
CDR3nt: TGTGCCTTCCAGACAGGGGGTGTCTATGACTACACCTTC
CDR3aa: CAFQTGGVYDYTF

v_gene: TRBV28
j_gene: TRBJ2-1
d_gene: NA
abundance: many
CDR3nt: TGTGCCAGCAGACCCGGGACCCGTACAAGCGAGCAGTTCTTC
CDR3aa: CASRPGTRTSEQFF

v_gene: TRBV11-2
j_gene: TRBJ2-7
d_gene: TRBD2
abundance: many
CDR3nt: TGTGCCAGCAGCTTAGTAGCGGGAGGAGGGGCCTACGAGCAGTACTTC
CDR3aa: CASSLVAGGGAYEQYF

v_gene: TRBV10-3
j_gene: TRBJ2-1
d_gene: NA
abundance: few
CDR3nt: TGTGCCATCAGCCTTGAGGAGGGGAATGAGCAGTTCTTC
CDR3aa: CAISLEEGNEQFF

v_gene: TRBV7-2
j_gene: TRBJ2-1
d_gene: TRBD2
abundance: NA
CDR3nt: TGTGCCAGCAGCTTAGCTTTCCGGATTATACGGAGCGGGAAACAAAATTTATACAATGAGCAGTTCTTC
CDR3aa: CASSLAFRIIRSGKQNLYNEQFF

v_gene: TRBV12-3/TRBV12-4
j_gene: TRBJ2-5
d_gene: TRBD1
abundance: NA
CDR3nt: TGTGCCAGCAGTGGGGGACAGGGGATGAGAGAGACCCAGTACTTC
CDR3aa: CASSGGQGMRETQYF

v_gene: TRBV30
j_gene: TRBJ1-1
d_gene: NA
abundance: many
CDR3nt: TGTGCCTGGAGTCCCCCTTTGAACACTGAAGCTTTCTTT
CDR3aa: CAWSPPLNTEAFF

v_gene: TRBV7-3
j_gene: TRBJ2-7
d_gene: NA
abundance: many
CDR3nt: TGTGCCAGCAGCTTATCGGGCAGTTCTTCCTACGAGCAGTACTTC
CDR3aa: CASSLSGSSSYEQYF

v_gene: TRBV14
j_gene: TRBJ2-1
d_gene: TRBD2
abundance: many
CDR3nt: TGTGCCAGCAGCCAAGCCCCACCGGGGGGGGGCCAGCAGTTCTTC
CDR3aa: CASSQAPPGGGQQFF

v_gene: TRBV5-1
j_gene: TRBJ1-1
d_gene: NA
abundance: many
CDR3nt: TGCGCCAGCAGCTTGCGGGTGGGGGGGGACACTGAAGCTTTCTTT
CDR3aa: CASSLRVGGDTEAFF

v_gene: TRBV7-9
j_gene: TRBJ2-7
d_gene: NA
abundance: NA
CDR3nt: TGTGCCAGCAGCTTAACGCGGAGAGGGGCGGGCCTGACCTACGAGCAGTACTTC
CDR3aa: CASSLTRRGAGLTYEQYF

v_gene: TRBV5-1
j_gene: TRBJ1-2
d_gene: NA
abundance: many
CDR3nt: TGCGCCAGCAGCTTAAGGAGACAGGATGGCTACACCTTC
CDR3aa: CASSLRRQDGYTF

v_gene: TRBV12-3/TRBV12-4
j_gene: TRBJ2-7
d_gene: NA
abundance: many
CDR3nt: TGTGCCAGCAGTTTGGGTGTGGGTCGGCCAGGGAGGCCTTACGAGCAGTACTTC
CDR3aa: CASSLGVGRPGRPYEQYF

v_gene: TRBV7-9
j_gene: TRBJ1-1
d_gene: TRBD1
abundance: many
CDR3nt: TGTGCCAGCAGCTCTCCAACGGGACAGAGGGGCCGAAACACTGAAGCTTTCTTT
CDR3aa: CASSSPTGQRGRNTEAFF

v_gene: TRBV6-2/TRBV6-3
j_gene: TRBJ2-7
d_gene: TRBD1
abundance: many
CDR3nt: TGTGCCAGCAGTTACTCAGGACAGGGTTTCAACGAGCAGTACTTC
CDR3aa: CASSYSGQGFNEQYF

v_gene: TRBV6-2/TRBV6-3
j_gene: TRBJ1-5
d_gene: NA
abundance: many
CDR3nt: TGTGCCAGCAGTTACGGGCAGATTAGCAATCAGCCCCAGCATTTT
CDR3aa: CASSYGQISNQPQHF

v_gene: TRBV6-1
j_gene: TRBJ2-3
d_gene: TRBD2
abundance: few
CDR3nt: TGTGCCAGCACCTCCACGAGGCTAGCGGTCTTCCTCGTGACTAGCACAGATACGCAGTATTTT
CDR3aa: CASTSTRLAVFLVTSTDTQYF

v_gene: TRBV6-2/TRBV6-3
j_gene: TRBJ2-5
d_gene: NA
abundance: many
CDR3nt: TGTGCCAGCAGCCGATTTGAGACAGAAGAGACCCAGTACTTC
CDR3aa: CASSRFETEETQYF

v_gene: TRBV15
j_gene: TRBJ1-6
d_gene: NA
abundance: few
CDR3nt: TGTGCCACCAGCAGAGATCCGACGAATTTCCCACGCTCACCCCTCCACTTT
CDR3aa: CATSRDPTNFPRSPLHF

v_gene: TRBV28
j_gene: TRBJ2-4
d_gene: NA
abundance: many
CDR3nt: TGTGCCAGCAGTTTATTCAGGACGGCCGGGAACATTCAGTACTTC
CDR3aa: CASSLFRTAGNIQYF

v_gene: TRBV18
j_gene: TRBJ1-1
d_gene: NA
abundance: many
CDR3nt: TGTGCCAGCTCACCCTCCTTGGAGACTGAAGCTTTCTTT
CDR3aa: CASSPSLETEAFF